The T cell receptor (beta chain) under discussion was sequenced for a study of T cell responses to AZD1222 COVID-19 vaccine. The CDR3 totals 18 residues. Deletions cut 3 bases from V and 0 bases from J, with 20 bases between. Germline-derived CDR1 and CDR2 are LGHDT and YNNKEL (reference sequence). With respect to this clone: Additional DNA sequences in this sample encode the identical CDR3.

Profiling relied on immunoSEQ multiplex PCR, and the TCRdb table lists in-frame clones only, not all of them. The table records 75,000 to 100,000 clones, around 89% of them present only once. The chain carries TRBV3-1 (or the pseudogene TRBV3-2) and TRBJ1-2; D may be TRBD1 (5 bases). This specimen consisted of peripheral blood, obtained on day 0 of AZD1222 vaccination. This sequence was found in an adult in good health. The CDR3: CASSQVDSLHPPNYGYTF. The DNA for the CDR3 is TGTGCCAGCAGCCAGGTTGACAGCCTACATCCTCCTAACTATGGCTACACCTTC.